This TCR beta chain was sequenced during a study of beta chain features in type 1 diabetes. This clone came up a few times. Reverse transcription of all isolated RNA meant that expressed TCRB transcripts were sequenced. Only in-frame clones appear in the TCRdb table, and some are missing; sequencing was by immunoSEQ multiplex PCR. The table has 600,000 to 650,000 clones, roughly 16% seen once. This TCR came from a man aged 18 to 30 in good health. Sequencing used naive CD4+ T cells from blood.

Here the CDR3 DNA reads TGCGCCAGCAGCCAAGGAGGGAAGCGAGACACCCAGTACTTC. It yields the protein CASSQGGKRDTQYF. The chain recombines TRBV4-3 with TRBJ2-5, with D perhaps TRBD2 (5 bases). Germline V CDR1 and CDR2: LGHNA, YSLEER. V was trimmed by 1 base and J by 8 bases, leaving 14 bases between them. The CDR3 has 14 amino acids.